This section outlines one TCR beta chain sequence together with its context. Produced via immunoSEQ multiplex PCR; TCRdb's table is partial and in-frame only. The table lists about 13,000 clones, about four fifths of them singletons. CDR1 is LNHDA, CDR2 SQIVND, per germline (reference sequence). The ends lost 3 bases at V and 4 bases at J; junction bases unmatched: 6. The CDR3 consists of 15 residues. These data are taken from a study of technical replicates of blood from a few donors. The rearrangement links TRBV19 to TRBJ2-5; 9 positions agree with TRBD2. What was sequenced was PBMCs. The sequence was obtained from a human donor in good health. The CDR3 loop is CASSIGTSLRETQYF. The CDR3 DNA reads TGTGCCAGTAGTATCGGGACTAGCCTGCGAGAGACCCAGTACTTC.